Presented here are 5 T cell receptor beta chains from one specimen sequenced in a study of cytomegalovirus exposure and HLA in healthy donors. Amplification used 60 Vbeta primers and 13 Jbeta primers. Generated by immunoSEQ multiplex PCR, the TCRdb table keeps only in-frame clones and is missing some. The table includes fewer than 200,000 clones, almost 80% detected once. Material for sequencing was PBMCs. These receptors were obtained from a woman aged 45 to 65 in good health and CMV-seropositive.

This chain's CDR3 is CASSREGFYGYTF. The CDR3 coding sequence is TGTGCCAGCAGCCGGGAGGGCTTCTATGGCTACACCTTC. J is TRBJ1-2 and V is TRBV7-9; unclear D gene. Germline V lookup: CDR1 SEHNR, CDR2 FQNEAQ (reference sequence). Trimming pared 5 bases from V and 4 bases from J, leaving 11 bases between. The length of the CDR3 is 13 residues. The full variable domain, rest sourced from reference TRBV7-9 and TRBJ1-2, is DTGVSQNPRHKITKRGQNVTFRCDPISEHNRLYWYRQTLGQGPEFLTYFQNEAQLEKSRLLSDRFSAERPKGSFSTLEIQRTEQGDSAMYLCASSREGFYGYTFGSGTRLTVV.

The CDR3 DNA reads TGTGCCAGCAGTGAACTGTATGCGACTAGCACAGATACGCAGTATTTT. It codes for CASSELYATSTDTQYF. The chain uses TRBV6-1 and TRBJ2-3; D gene uncertain. V was trimmed by 2 bases and J by 0 bases, leaving 12 bases between them. Germline V gene lookup returns CDR1 MNHNS and CDR2 SASEGT. This CDR3 has 16 amino acids.

The chain recombines TRBV30 with TRBJ2-1, with 13 bases matching TRBD2. Germline CDR1 reads GTSNPN; CDR2 reads SVGIG (reference sequence). The V gene end was trimmed by 7 bases and the J gene end by 3 bases; junction bases not matched to a gene: 9. The CDR3 is 16 residues long. CDR3 DNA: TGTGCCTCCCCGACGACTAGCGGGGGGCACTACAATGAGCAGTTCTTC. Protein product: CASPTTSGGHYNEQFF.

This clone was detected once. The V gene is TRBV19, the J gene TRBJ1-2; D unresolved. V dropped 3 bases and J dropped 6 bases, with 17 bases sitting between them. Germline V gene lookup returns CDR1 LNHDA and CDR2 SQIVND (reference sequence). This CDR3 spans 15 amino acids. The CDR3 loop is CASSILTQLGNGYTF. The DNA for the CDR3 is TGTGCCAGTAGTATCCTGACCCAACTCGGGAATGGCTACACCTTC.

The CDR3 DNA follows: TGTGCCAGCAGTTTATCAGGGGCCGGAGGCTACACCTTC. Translating gives CASSLSGAGGYTF. This chain joins TRBV27 and TRBJ1-2, with TRBD1 as a possible D gene (5 bases). The ends were cut back, 0 bases at V and 8 bases at J, with 10 bases in the middle. The length of the CDR3 is 13 residues. The germline gives CDR1 MNHEY, CDR2 SMNVEV (reference sequence).